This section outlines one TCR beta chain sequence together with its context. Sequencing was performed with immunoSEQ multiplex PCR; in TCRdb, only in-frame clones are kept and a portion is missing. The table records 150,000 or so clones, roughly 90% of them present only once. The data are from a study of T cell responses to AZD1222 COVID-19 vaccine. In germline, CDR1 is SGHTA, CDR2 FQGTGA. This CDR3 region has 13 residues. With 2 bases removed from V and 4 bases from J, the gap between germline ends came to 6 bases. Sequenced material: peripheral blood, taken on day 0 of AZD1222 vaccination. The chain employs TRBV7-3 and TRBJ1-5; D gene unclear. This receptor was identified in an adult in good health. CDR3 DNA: TGTGCCAGCAGCTTATCAGATAATCAGCCCCAGCATTTT. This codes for CASSLSDNQPQHF.